Sequencing of this T cell receptor beta chain was carried out in a study of OX40 agonist ivuxolimab in advanced cancers. Regarding the research as a whole: Ivuxolimab was an agonistic, fully human IgG2 monoclonal antibody directed against OX40 (CD134), a costimulatory receptor. Peripheral TCRbeta sequencing was intended to test whether TCR sequence diversity was altered and clonal T-cell expansion was caused by ivuxolimab. Of the 50 to 55 patients in dose escalation, 19 had hepatocellular carcinoma, roughly 15 had melanoma, 9 had renal cell carcinoma and 9 had head and neck cancer. The paper reports the monotherapy dose-escalation portion (N of about 52 patients) of the phase I ivuxolimab trial. Intravenous ivuxolimab was administered to patients every 2 weeks at six dose levels: 0.01, 0.1, 0.3, 1.5, 3 and 10 mg/kg. Prior anti-PD-1, anti-PD-L1 or anti-CTLA-4 therapy was permitted, and checkpoint inhibitors had been received by approximately 39% of dose-escalation patients. Partial responses occurred in three dose-escalation patients, of whom one had hepatocellular carcinoma and two had cutaneous melanoma. A male proportion of around 81% and a mean age of 60 years, ranging from roughly 23 to 90, were recorded for the dose-escalation cohort.

Patients with autoimmune disease history or receiving systemic immunosuppression were excluded from the trial. In every dose cohort, peripheral blood was drawn for TCR sequencing at baseline, cycle 4 day 1, and cycle 7 day 1. Samples came from an open-label, multicenter, first-in-human phase I dose-escalation trial of ivuxolimab. The trial enrolled adults with locally advanced or metastatic head and neck squamous cell, hepatocellular, melanoma or renal cell carcinoma. CD4+ and CD8+ T cells were sorted separately from peripheral blood before TCR sequencing. Overall results and qualifications from the work: At doses of 0.1 to 3.0 mg/kg, clonal expansion of both CD4+ and CD8+ T cells in blood was seen between baseline and week 6. The antigen specificity of the peripheral T cells that underwent clonal expansion was not determined. In the 0.1-3.0 mg/kg groups, partial responders had among the lowest normalized peripheral clonal expansion, particularly in CD8+ T cells. Low levels of normalized T-cell clonal expansion were also shown by some nonresponding patients. After ivuxolimab, more expanded clones were found on average in CD8+ T cells than in CD4+ T cells.

For sequencing of the TCRbeta CDR3 region, genomic DNA was extracted from the sorted cells. TCRbeta CDR3 regions were sequenced using the immunoSEQ Assay. In TCRdb, the immuneACCESS table is reduced to in-frame sequences with V and J assigned. These tables do not hold every clone; where another copy was compared, an unresolved V gene accounts for under half, and the others remain unexplained. This sample lists over 50,000 clones; 70% to 90% were detected once. More than 4.5% of the sample is in the top ten clones. CDR1 and CDR2 (PRHDT, FYEKMQ) derive from the germline V gene (reference sequence). The junction shows trimming of 3 bases on V and 9 bases on J, and the gene matches do not reach 24 bases of it. Including cysteine and phenylalanine, the CDR3 has 20 amino acids. Only the CDR3 part of the read is kept: 60 bases, read in frame from the first base. On this clone: It lacks a known antigen. Per-base qualities were not stored, and no clone one base away is much larger.

Source: CD4+ or CD8+ T cells sorted from blood, taken in a trial of the OX40 agonist ivuxolimab. The sequence joins TRBV13 to TRBJ1-2; TRBD1 agrees with 11 junctional bases. The receptor was derived from an adult with an advanced solid tumor such as melanoma, head and neck, liver or kidney cancer. The nucleotides read TGTGCCAGCAGCTTTGTTTCTGGGAGGTTTTCGCGGACAGGGGGCGAAAGCTACACCTTC. It specifies CASSFVSGRFSRTGGESYTF. The CDR3, completed at both ends by the reference TRBV13 and TRBJ1-2 genes, gives the full variable domain AAGVIQSPRHLIKEKRETATLKCYPIPRHDTVYWYQQGPGQDPQFLISFYEKMQSDKGSIPDRFSAQQFSDYHSELNMSSLELGDSALYFCASSFVSGRFSRTGGESYTFGSGTRLTVV.